The source of this T cell receptor (beta chain) is a study of cytomegalovirus exposure and HLA in healthy donors. Germline V gives CDR1 WNHNN, CDR2 SYGVQD (reference sequence). V trimming: 4 bases; J trimming: 4 bases; junction bases outside the gene matches: 3. The length of the CDR3 is 15 residues. About this clone itself: Its antigen is still unknown.

The PCR was carried out with 60 Vbeta primers and 13 Jbeta primers. Per the original data handling: About 11 million shared chains were among the roughly 80 million unique TCR beta chains that a later analysis counted. Clones were sequenced by immunoSEQ multiplex PCR, and TCRdb holds only the in-frame ones, with some missing. V, J and clone size are taken as reported in that table, and D and trimming were inferred from the DNA itself. This sample yields around 150,000 clones, of which around four fifths are seen a single time; around 1.3% belongs to the top ten. Broader study findings: For TCR beta chains, V- and J-gene trimming was later linked to a missense DCLRE1C variant. Segments of the TCR beta V type were, in most cases, productive about 87% or about 30% of the time in an earlier analysis.

This rearrangement joins TRBV10-1 to TRBJ2-2, with 10 positions matching TRBD1. The receptor's source is a woman aged 50 to 60 in good health and CMV-seronegative. The source material was PBMCs. CDR3 nucleotides: TGCGCCAGCAGTGCGGACAGGGGGGTCACCGGGGAGCTGTTTTTT. Residues: CASSADRGVTGELFF.